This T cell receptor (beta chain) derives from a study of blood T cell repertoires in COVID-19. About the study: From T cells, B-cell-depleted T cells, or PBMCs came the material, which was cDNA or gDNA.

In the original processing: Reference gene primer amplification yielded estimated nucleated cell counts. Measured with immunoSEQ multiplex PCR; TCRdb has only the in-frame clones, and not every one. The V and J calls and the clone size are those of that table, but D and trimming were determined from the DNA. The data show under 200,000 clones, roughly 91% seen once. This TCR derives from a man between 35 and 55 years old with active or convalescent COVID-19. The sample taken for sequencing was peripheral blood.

The CDR3 nucleotides are TGCGCCAGCAGGAGACTAGCGGGAGCCCCCGGGGAGCTGTTTTTT. Translating it yields CASRRLAGAPGELFF. The chain links TRBV10-2 to TRBJ2-2; 12 positions agree with TRBD2. The J segment lost 6 bases and the V segment lost 6 bases, leaving 5 bases of the junction unmatched. Germline V gene lookup returns CDR1 WSHSY and CDR2 SAAADI. The CDR3 contains 15 residues.